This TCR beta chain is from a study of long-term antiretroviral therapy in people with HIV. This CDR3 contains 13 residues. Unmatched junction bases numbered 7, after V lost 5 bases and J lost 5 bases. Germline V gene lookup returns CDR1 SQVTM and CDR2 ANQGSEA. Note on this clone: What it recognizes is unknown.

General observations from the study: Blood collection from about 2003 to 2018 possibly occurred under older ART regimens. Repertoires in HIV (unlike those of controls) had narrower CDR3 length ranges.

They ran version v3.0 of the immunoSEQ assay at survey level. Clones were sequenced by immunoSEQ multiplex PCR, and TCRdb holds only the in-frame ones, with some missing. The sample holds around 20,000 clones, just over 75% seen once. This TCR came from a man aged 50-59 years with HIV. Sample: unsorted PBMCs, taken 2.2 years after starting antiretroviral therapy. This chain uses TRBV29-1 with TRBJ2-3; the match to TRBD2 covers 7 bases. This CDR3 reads CSVLREWGDTQYF. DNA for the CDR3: TGCAGCGTTTTGCGGGAGTGGGGAGATACGCAGTATTTT.